This entry describes one T cell receptor beta chain. The CDR3 has 12 residues. V lost 1 base and J 5 bases, leaving 8 bases between the germline ends. The germline gives CDR1 SQVTM, CDR2 ANQGSEA. The source of the sample is a study of shared clonotypes between healthy human individuals. Clones were sequenced by immunoSEQ multiplex PCR, and TCRdb holds only the in-frame ones, with some missing. This repertoire shows some 740,000 clones, 85% to 95% found once; its top ten account for less than 25%. Terminally differentiated effector memory CD45RA+ cells were excluded from the naive CD8 cells, which were CD45RO-negative and positively selected for CCR7.

The sequenced sample was naive CD8+ T cells sorted from blood. This rearrangement joins TRBV29-1 to TRBJ1-2; D not resolved. This sequence was found in a man in his thirties or forties in good health. CDR3: CSVEGPPYGYTF. The CDR3 DNA reads TGCAGCGTTGAAGGCCCCCCTTATGGCTACACCTTC.